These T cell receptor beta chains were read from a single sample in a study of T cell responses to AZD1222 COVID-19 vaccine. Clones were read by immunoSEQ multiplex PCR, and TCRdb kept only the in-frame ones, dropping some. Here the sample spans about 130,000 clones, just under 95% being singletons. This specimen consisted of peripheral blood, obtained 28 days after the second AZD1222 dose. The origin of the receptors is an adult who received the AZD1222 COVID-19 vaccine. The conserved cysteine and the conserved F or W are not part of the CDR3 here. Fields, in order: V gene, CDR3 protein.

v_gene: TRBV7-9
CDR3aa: ASSLEQGNEQY

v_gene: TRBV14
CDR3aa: ASSYSNTDTQY

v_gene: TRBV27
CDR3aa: ASSFWDRGGYT

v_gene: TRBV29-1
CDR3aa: SASDRENSPLH

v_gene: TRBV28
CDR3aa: ASSSGLWAEAF

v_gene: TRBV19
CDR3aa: ATNPSRTISNGYT

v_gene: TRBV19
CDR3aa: ASSNYLADSYEQY

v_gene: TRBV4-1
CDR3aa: ASSPQRGDRGQETQY

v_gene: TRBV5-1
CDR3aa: ASSLGPTETYEQY

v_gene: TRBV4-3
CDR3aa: ASSQGSNRNTGELF

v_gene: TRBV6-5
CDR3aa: ASSRGGAGANVLT

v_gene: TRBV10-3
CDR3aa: AISVGGINQPQH

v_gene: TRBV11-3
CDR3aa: ASSPTSGSFGELF

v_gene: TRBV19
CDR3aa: ASKGPMGHNEQF

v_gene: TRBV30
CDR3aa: AWRGIGQSPLH

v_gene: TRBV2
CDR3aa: ASTSPRTPYNEQF

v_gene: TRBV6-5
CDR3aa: ASKAVGANGYT